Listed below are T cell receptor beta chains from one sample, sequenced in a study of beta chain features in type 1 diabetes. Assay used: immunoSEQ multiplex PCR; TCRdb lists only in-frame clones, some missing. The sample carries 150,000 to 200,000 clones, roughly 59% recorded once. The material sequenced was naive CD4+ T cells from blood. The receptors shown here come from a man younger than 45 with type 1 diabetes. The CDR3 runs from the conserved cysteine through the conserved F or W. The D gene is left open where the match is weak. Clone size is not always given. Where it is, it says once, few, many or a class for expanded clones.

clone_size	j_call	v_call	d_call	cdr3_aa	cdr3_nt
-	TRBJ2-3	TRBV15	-	CATSRALLTSTDTQYF	TGTGCCACCAGCAGAGCCCTATTAACGAGCACAGATACGCAGTATTTT
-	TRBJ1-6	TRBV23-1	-	CASQPLRSSYNSPLHF	TGCGCCAGCCAACCTCTTAGAAGCTCCTATAATTCACCCCTCCACTTT
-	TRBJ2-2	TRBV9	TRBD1	CASSTRDRAITGELFF	TGTGCCAGCAGCACCCGGGACAGGGCGATCACCGGGGAGCTGTTTTTT
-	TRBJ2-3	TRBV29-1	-	CSFRRGQDTQYF	TGCAGCTTCCGTCGGGGGCAAGATACGCAGTATTTT
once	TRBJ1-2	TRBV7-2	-	CASSLAGALGGYTF	TGTGCCAGCAGCTTAGCCGGGGCCCTGGGAGGCTACACCTTC
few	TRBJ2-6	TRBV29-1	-	CSVEGCGVVSGANVLTF	TGCAGCGTTGAGGGCTGTGGGGTAGTATCTGGGGCCAACGTCCTGACTTTC
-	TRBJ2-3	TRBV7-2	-	CASSTMPAGDTQYF	TGTGCCAGCAGCACCATGCCCGCCGGAGATACGCAGTATTTT
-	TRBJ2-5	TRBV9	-	CASSVASQETQYF	TGTGCCAGCAGCGTAGCGTCCCAAGAGACCCAGTACTTC
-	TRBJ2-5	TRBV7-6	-	CASSLLPDIRVGETQYF	TGTGCCAGCAGCTTACTGCCGGATATCAGGGTTGGGGAGACCCAGTACTTC
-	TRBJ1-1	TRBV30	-	CAWSTGPWGTEAFF	TGTGCCTGGAGTACCGGGCCCTGGGGCACTGAAGCTTTCTTT
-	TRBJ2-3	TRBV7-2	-	CASSFSADTQYF	TGTGCCAGCAGCTTTTCGGCAGATACGCAGTATTTT
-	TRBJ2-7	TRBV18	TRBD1	CASSPQYYGTADYEQYF	TGTGCCAGCTCACCTCAATACTATGGGACAGCAGACTACGAGCAGTACTTC
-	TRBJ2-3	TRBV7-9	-	CASSLGLGELDTQYF	TGTGCCAGCAGCTTAGGTCTAGGGGAATTGGATACGCAGTATTTT
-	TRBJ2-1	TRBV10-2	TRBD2	CASKSGINYNEQFF	TGCGCCAGCAAGAGCGGGATAAACTACAATGAGCAGTTCTTC
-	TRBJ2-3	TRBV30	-	CAWMRVWENTDTQYF	TGTGCCTGGATGAGAGTGTGGGAGAACACAGATACGCAGTATTTT
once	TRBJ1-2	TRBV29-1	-	CSVGEIDYGYTF	TGCAGCGTTGGGGAAATTGATTATGGCTACACCTTC
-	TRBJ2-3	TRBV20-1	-	CSGETDTQYF	TGCAGTGGTGAAACAGATACGCAGTATTTT
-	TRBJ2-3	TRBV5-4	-	CASSLGGQSTDTQYF	TGTGCCAGCAGCTTGGGCGGGCAGAGCACAGATACGCAGTATTTT
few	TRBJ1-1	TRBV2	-	CASRVYMNTEAFF	TGTGCCAGCAGAGTATACATGAACACTGAAGCTTTCTTT
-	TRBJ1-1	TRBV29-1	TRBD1	CSVGGQASFMNTEAFF	TGCAGCGTTGGAGGACAGGCTAGTTTCATGAACACTGAAGCTTTCTTT
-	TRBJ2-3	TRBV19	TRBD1	CASSIGTASTDTQYF	TGTGCCAGTAGTATCGGGACAGCTAGCACAGATACGCAGTATTTT
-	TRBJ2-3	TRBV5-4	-	CASSLSRDVQYF	TGTGCCAGCAGCTTGTCCAGGGACGTGCAGTATTTT
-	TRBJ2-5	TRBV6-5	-	CASSYGEWETQYF	TGTGCCAGCAGTTACGGAGAATGGGAGACCCAGTACTTC
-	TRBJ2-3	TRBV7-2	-	CASSPRASTDTQYF	TGTGCCAGCAGCCCTCGGGCCAGCACAGATACGCAGTATTTT
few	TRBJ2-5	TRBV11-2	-	CASKLGDSPVETQYF	TGTGCCAGCAAGCTGGGGGATAGCCCGGTAGAGACCCAGTACTTC
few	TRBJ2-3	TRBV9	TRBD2	CASSPGTSGGYTDTQYF	TGTGCCAGCAGCCCCGGGACTAGCGGGGGGTACACAGATACGCAGTATTTT
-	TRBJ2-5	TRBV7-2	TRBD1	CASSAGQGAWETQYF	TGTGCCAGCAGCGCGGGACAGGGGGCATGGGAGACCCAGTACTTC
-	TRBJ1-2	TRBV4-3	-	CASSPMRGYGYTF	TGCGCCAGCAGCCCAATGAGGGGCTATGGCTACACCTTC
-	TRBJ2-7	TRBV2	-	CASRQVDEQYF	TGTGCCAGCAGGCAGGTTGACGAGCAGTACTTC
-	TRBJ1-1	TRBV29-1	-	CSVDRGNTEAFF	TGCAGCGTTGACAGGGGGAACACTGAAGCTTTCTTT
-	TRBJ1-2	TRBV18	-	CASSFAEGDNYGYTF	TGTGCCAGCTCATTTGCCGAGGGGGACAACTATGGCTACACCTTC
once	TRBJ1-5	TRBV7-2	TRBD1	CASSDRVYSNQPQHF	TGTGCCAGCAGCGACAGGGTTTATAGCAATCAGCCCCAGCATTTT
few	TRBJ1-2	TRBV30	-	CAWGTYGYTF	TGTGCCTGGGGCACCTATGGCTACACCTTC
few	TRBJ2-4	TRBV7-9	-	CASSPMDIQYF	TGTGCCAGCAGCCCCATGGACATTCAGTACTTC
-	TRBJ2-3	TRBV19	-	CASSTRLASTDTQYF	TGTGCCAGTAGTACTCGACTGGCTAGCACAGATACGCAGTATTTT
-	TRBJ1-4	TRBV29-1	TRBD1	CSVVGTAADNEKLFF	TGCAGCGTTGTAGGGACAGCCGCAGATAATGAAAAACTGTTTTTT